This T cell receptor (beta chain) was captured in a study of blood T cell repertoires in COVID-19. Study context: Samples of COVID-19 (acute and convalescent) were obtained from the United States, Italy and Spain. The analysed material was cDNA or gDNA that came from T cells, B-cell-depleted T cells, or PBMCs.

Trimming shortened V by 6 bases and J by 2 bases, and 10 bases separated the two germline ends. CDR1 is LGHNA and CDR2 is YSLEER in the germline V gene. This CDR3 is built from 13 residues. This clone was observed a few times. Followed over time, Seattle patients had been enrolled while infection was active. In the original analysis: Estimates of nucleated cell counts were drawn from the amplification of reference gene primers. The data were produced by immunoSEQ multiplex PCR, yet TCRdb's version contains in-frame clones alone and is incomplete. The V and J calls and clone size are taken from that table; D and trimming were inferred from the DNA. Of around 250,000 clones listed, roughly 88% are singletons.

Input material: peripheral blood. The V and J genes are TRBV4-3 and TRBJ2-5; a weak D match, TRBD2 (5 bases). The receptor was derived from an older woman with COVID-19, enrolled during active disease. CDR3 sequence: CASSRTRQETQYF. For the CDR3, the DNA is TGCGCCAGCAGTCGTACTAGGCAAGAGACCCAGTACTTC.